The 8 T cell receptor beta chains below all came from one sample that was sequenced in a study of post-analysis software for immune sequencing data. Study-level results: When patients were compared with controls, about five TRBV segments were more frequent, TRBV5-6, TRBV5-1 and TRBV20-1 among them.

No cognate antigen is known for these TCRs. Unique molecular identifiers had been added to the TCR beta cDNA libraries. One entry per CDR3 protein, called by TCRdb with MiXCR from the PCR reads. The repertoire includes 500,000 to 600,000 distinct CDR3 sequences, 44% of them detected once, and 1.5% to 2% sits in the top ten. The sequencing sample was made of blood. The receptors here all came from a girl aged 5 to 17 with multiple sclerosis.

The chain joins TRBV5-1 to TRBJ2-1; 7 nucleotides align to TRBD2. This CDR3 region has 13 residues. V was pared by 6 bases and J by 7 bases, with 7 bases of the junction left unmatched. The germline gives CDR1 SGHRS, CDR2 YFSETQ. DNA of the CDR3: TGCGCCAGCACTTGGGGGGGAGCGAATGAGCAGTTCTTC. Translated, it gives CASTWGGANEQFF.

This clonotype appeared a few times. V and J are TRBV6-5 and TRBJ1-1; D perhaps matches TRBD1 (5 bases). In germline, CDR1 is MNHEY, CDR2 SVGAGI. This CDR3 region has 12 residues. V gave up 8 bases and J gave up 3 bases, with 10 bases separating them. The CDR3, as DNA: TGTGCCAGCGGCGCGGGGGACACTGAAGCTTTCTTT. This gives the protein CASGAGDTEAFF.

This clonotype was observed many times. The gene calls are TRBV20-1 and TRBJ2-1; D may be TRBD2 (5 bases). This CDR3 is 13 amino acids long. Trimming cost V 6 bases and J 10 bases, with 19 bases left between them. The V gene's germline CDR1 is DFQATT and CDR2 SNEGSKA (reference sequence). The CDR3 sequence: CSASAGSEREQFF. The CDR3 coding sequence is TGCAGTGCCAGTGCGGGCTCAGAGAGGGAGCAGTTCTTC.

This clonotype has only a few counts. This chain uses TRBV5-1 with TRBJ2-7; TRBD1 aligns across 9 bases. The ends lost 4 bases at V and 0 bases at J; junction bases unmatched: 5. Germline CDR1 SGHRS, CDR2 YFSETQ. The CDR3 runs 15 residues. The CDR3 is CASSNRDRASYEQYF. CDR3 in DNA: TGCGCCAGCAGCAACCGGGACAGGGCCTCCTACGAGCAGTACTTC.

In its sample, this clonotype was seen a few times. The V gene is TRBV6-5, the J gene TRBJ1-1; no firm D call. CDR3 length equals 14 residues. Per the germline V gene, CDR1 is MNHEY and CDR2 is SVGAGI. The germline V and J ends were trimmed by 2 bases and 3 bases, with 10 bases remaining between them. In nucleotides, the CDR3 is TGTGCCAGCAGTTACAATGGGGAATACACTGAAGCTTTCTTT. Translated, it gives CASSYNGEYTEAFF.

The rearrangement links TRBV6-1 to TRBJ1-1, with 7 bases identical to TRBD1. The CDR3 is 13 residues long. Germline V gives CDR1 MNHNS, CDR2 SASEGT. Losses at the gene ends were 4 bases for V and 4 bases for J; bases not matched to a gene: 3. The CDR3 here is CASSARTGTEAFF. CDR3 bases: TGTGCCAGCAGTGCCCGGACAGGCACTGAAGCTTTCTTT.

The chain uses TRBV18 and TRBJ2-1; 7 nucleotides match TRBD1. Germline values: CDR1 KGHSH, CDR2 LQKENI. The CDR3 is 14 amino acids. Germline trimming cut 0 bases from V and 4 bases from J; bases unmatched to any gene: 0. CDR3 sequence reads: CASSPPTGYNEQFF. In DNA, the CDR3 is TGTGCCAGCTCACCACCGACAGGGTACAATGAGCAGTTCTTC.

The chain links TRBV10-3 to TRBJ2-7; D is perhaps TRBD2 (5 bases). Germline lookup yields CDR1 ENHRY and CDR2 SYGVKD. V gave up 2 bases and J gave up 5 bases, with 16 bases separating them. This CDR3 has 15 amino acids. The CDR3 loop reads CAISEDLAGFNEQYF. The CDR3, as DNA: TGTGCCATCAGTGAGGATCTAGCCGGATTTAACGAGCAGTACTTC.